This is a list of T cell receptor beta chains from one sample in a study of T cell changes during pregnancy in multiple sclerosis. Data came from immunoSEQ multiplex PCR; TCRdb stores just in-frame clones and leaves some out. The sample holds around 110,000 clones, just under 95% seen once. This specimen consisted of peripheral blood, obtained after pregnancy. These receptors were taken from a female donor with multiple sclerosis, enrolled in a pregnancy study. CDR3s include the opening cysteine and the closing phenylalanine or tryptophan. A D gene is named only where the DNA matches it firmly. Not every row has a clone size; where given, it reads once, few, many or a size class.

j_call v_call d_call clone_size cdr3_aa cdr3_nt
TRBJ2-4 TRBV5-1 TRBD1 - CASSLGQNLGIAKNIQYF TGCGCCAGCAGCCTGGGACAGAACCTTGGTATAGCCAAAAACATTCAGTACTTC
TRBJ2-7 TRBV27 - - CASSLGPRAEQYF TGTGCCAGCAGTTTAGGTCCCAGGGCCGAGCAGTACTTC
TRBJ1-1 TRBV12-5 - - CASGLTGSMNTEAFF TGTGCTAGTGGTTTGACAGGGTCCATGAACACTGAAGCTTTCTTT
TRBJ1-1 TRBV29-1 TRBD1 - CSVEETGANTEAFF TGCAGCGTTGAAGAAACAGGGGCGAACACTGAAGCTTTCTTT
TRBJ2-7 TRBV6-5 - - CASSYSIGNRADEQYF TGTGCCAGCAGTTACTCGATCGGCAACAGGGCGGACGAGCAGTACTTC
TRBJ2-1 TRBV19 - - CASSASDSSYNEQFF TGTGCCAGTAGTGCCAGCGACAGCTCCTACAATGAGCAGTTCTTC
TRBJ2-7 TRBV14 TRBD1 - CASSPGQGAWEQYF TGTGCCAGCAGCCCGGGACAGGGGGCATGGGAGCAGTACTTC
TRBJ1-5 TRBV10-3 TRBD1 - CAISESRGQDNQPQHF TGTGCCATCAGTGAGTCTCGGGGACAGGACAATCAGCCCCAGCATTTT
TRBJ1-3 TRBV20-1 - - CSAPRVGTIYF TGCAGTGCGCCCAGGGTTGGCACCATATATTTT
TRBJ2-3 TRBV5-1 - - CASSLARSGSSDTQYF TGCGCCAGCAGCTTGGCCCGGAGCGGTTCTTCAGATACGCAGTATTTT
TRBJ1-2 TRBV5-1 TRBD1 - CASSNRDRGSFNYGYTF TGCGCCAGCAGCAACCGGGACAGGGGATCTTTCAACTATGGCTACACCTTC
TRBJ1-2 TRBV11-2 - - CASSLAGGRYDGYTF TGTGCCAGCAGCTTAGCGGGGGGGCGTTACGATGGCTACACCTTC
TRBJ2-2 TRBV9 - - CASGSVGSGELFF TGTGCCAGCGGGTCAGTCGGGTCCGGGGAGCTGTTTTTT
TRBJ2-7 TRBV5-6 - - CASSLALGAYEQYF TGTGCCAGCAGCTTGGCCCTAGGAGCCTACGAGCAGTACTTC
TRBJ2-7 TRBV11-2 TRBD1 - CASSTDRNVYEQYF TGTGCCAGCAGCACGGACAGGAACGTCTACGAGCAGTACTTC
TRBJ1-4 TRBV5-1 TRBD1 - CASSLGQGDATNEKLFF TGCGCCAGCAGCTTGGGGCAGGGGGATGCAACTAATGAAAAACTGTTTTTT
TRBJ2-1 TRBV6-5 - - CASGRQAHNEQFF TGTGCCAGCGGTCGACAGGCCCACAATGAGCAGTTCTTC
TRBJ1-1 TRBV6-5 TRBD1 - CASSYSQGRTEAFF TGTGCCAGCAGTTACTCACAGGGGAGGACTGAAGCTTTCTTT
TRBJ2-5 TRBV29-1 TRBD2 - CSAASGSRETQYF TGCAGCGCCGCTAGCGGGAGCCGGGAGACCCAGTACTTC
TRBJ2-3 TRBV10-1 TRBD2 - CASNPGLGASDTQYF TGCGCCAGCAACCCGGGACTAGGGGCCTCAGATACGCAGTATTTT
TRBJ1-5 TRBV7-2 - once CASSLGDSLRGQPQHF TGTGCCAGCAGCTTGGGGGACTCCCTCCGCGGACAGCCCCAGCATTTT
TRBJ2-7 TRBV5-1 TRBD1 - CASSLGQELYEQYF TGCGCCAGCAGCCTGGGACAGGAGCTCTACGAGCAGTACTTC
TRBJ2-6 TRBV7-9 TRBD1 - CASSRDRGLSGANVLTF TGTGCCAGCAGTAGGGACAGGGGTTTGTCTGGGGCCAACGTCCTGACTTTC
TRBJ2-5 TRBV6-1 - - CASRFGQETQYF TGTGCCAGCAGGTTCGGTCAAGAGACCCAGTACTTC
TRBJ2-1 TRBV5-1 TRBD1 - CASSLNRGSYNEQFF TGCGCCAGCAGCTTGAACAGGGGGTCCTACAATGAGCAGTTCTTC
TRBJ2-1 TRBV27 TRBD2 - CASSTGFPGTSGTNEQFF TGTGCCAGCAGCACAGGGTTCCCGGGGACTAGCGGGACCAATGAGCAGTTCTTC
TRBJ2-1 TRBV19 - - CASSIESAPGNEQFF TGTGCCAGTAGTATAGAGTCGGCCCCCGGGAATGAGCAGTTCTTC
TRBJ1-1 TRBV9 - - CASSVDGQLNTEAFF TGTGCCAGCAGCGTAGATGGACAGCTGAACACTGAAGCTTTCTTT
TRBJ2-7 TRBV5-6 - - CASRDLGSYEQYF TGTGCCAGCAGGGACTTAGGGTCCTACGAGCAGTACTTC
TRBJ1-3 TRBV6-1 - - CASSVNRVPPGNTIYF TGTGCCAGCAGTGTTAACAGGGTTCCTCCTGGAAACACCATATATTTT
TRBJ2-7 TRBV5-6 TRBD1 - CASSFMRDRGRPYEQYF TGTGCCAGCAGCTTTATGCGGGACAGGGGCCGCCCCTACGAGCAGTACTTC
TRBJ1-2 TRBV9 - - CASSTPGGYGYTF TGTGCCAGCAGCACCCCCGGAGGCTATGGCTACACCTTC
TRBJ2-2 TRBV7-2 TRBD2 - CASIPTSGRRELFF TGTGCCAGCATCCCAACTAGCGGGAGGCGGGAGCTGTTTTTT
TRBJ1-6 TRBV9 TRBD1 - CASSSLTGKGTPLHF TGTGCCAGCAGCTCCTTGACAGGGAAAGGCACACCCCTCCACTTT
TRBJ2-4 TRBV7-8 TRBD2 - CASSRRLAGLGDIQYF TGTGCCAGCAGCCGAAGACTAGCGGGGTTGGGGGACATTCAGTACTTC
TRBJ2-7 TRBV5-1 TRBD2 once CASSLGTSGSYEQYF TGCGCCAGCAGCTTAGGGACTAGCGGGAGCTACGAGCAGTACTTC
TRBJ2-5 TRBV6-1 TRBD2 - CASSEVGLAGAGGETQYF TGTGCCAGCAGTGAAGTGGGACTAGCGGGGGCAGGTGGGGAGACCCAGTACTTC
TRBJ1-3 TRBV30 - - CAWSGGPGNTIYF TGTGCCTGGAGTGGGGGGCCTGGAAACACCATATATTTT
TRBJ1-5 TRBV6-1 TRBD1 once CASSAGQGTHF TGTGCCAGCAGTGCGGGACAGGGCACCCATTTT
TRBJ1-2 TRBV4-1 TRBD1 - CASSHPGTAKNYGYTF TGCGCCAGCAGCCATCCCGGGACAGCGAAAAACTATGGCTACACCTTC
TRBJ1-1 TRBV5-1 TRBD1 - CASSLGTGAEAFF TGCGCCAGCAGCCTCGGGACAGGGGCTGAAGCTTTCTTT
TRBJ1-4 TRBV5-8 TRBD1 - CASSLGTATNEKLFF TGTGCCAGCAGCTTAGGGACAGCAACTAATGAAAAACTGTTTTTT
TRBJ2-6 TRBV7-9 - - CAGGPSGANVLTF TGTGCCGGAGGCCCCTCTGGGGCCAACGTCCTGACTTTC
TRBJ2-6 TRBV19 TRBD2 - CAGGDGGANVLTF TGTGCCGGGGGGGACGGTGGGGCCAACGTCCTGACTTTC
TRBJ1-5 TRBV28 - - CASRTQSYQPQHF TGTGCCAGCAGGACTCAGAGTTATCAGCCCCAGCATTTT
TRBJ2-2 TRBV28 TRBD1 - CASSFGTAAGELFF TGTGCCAGCAGTTTTGGGACAGCGGCCGGGGAGCTGTTTTTT
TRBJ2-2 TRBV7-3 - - CASSRRGGELFF TGTGCCAGCTCCCGACGGGGGGGGGAGCTGTTTTTT
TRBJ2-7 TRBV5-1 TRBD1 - CASSDHRGRVYEQYF TGCGCCAGCAGCGACCACAGGGGAAGGGTGTACGAGCAGTACTTC
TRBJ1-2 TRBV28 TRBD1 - CASSGTENYGYTF TGTGCCAGCAGTGGGACAGAGAACTATGGCTACACCTTC
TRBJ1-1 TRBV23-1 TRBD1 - CASSPRTGERGAFF TGCGCCAGCAGTCCTAGGACAGGGGAAAGAGGGGCTTTCTTT
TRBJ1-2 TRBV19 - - CASRGGVDGYTF TGTGCCAGTAGGGGGGGGGTGGATGGCTACACCTTC
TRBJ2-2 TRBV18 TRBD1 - CASSQGASTGELFF TGTGCCAGCTCACAGGGGGCGAGCACCGGGGAGCTGTTTTTT
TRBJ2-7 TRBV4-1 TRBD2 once CASSRGGPTYEQYF TGCGCCAGCAGCCGGGGGGGTCCTACCTACGAGCAGTACTTC
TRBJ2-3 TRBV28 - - CASSKLQGGGTDTQYF TGTGCCAGCAGTAAGCTACAGGGTGGGGGCACAGATACGCAGTATTTT
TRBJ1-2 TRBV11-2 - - CASSLRGGPWGYTF TGTGCCAGCAGCCTCAGGGGCGGACCTTGGGGCTACACCTTC
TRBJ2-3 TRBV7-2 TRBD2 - CASTLGTSGGAGTDTQYF TGTGCCAGCACCCTAGGGACTAGCGGGGGGGCGGGCACAGATACGCAGTATTTT
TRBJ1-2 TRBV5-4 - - CASSLGKEMFNYGYTF TGTGCCAGCAGCTTGGGGAAGGAGATGTTTAACTATGGCTACACCTTC
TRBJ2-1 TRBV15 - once CATSRALEVGEQFF TGTGCCACCAGCAGAGCCCTAGAGGTTGGTGAGCAGTTCTTC
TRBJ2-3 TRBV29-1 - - CSVGGGPDTQYF TGCAGCGTTGGGGGAGGCCCAGATACGCAGTATTTT